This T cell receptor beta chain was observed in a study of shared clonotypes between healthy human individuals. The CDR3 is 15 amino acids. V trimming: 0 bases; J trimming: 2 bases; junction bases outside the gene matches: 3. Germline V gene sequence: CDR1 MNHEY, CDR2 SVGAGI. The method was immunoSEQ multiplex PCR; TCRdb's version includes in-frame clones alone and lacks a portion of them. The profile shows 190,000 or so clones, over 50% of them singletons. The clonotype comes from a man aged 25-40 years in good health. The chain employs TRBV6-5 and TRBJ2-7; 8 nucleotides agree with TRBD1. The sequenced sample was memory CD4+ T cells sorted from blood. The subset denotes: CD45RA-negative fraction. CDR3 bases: TGTGCCAGCAGTTACTCGCAACAGGGGGCCTACGAGCAGTACTTC. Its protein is CASSYSQQGAYEQYF.